A selection of T cell receptor beta chains follows, all from one sample in a study of T-cell memory formation after mild COVID-19. TCRdb reprocessed the 5' RACE reads with MiXCR, giving one entry per CDR3 protein. The table records hundreds of thousands of distinct CDR3 sequences, around a quarter of them present only once. The sample taken for sequencing was PBMCs or a T cell subset sorted from them (not recorded which). The receptor source for this set is an adult woman who had mild COVID-19 (a few samples of this study predate the infection). Cell type and time point are not known. Both conserved end residues are trimmed from each CDR3.

TRBJ2-7	TRBV6-6	ASSYGGGLLYEQY
TRBJ2-3	TRBV5-1	ASSLASHTDTQY
TRBJ2-5	TRBV15	ATSRDYERDRKETQY
TRBJ2-7	TRBV12-3/TRBV12-4	ASSWGVLAGGPMDEQY
TRBJ2-1	TRBV5-1	ASSLAWTPREQF
TRBJ2-5	TRBV5-1	ASSLGAPSGKETQY
TRBJ2-5	TRBV9	ASSVATGVRETQY
TRBJ1-1	TRBV18	ASSPMDSEAF
TRBJ2-3	TRBV4-2	ASIQDMTTSRHTDTQY
TRBJ2-1	TRBV12-3/TRBV12-4	ASRSSGGGARF
TRBJ1-5	TRBV6-6	ASSPGTVYNQPQH
TRBJ2-7	TRBV9	ASSVALYPYEQY
TRBJ2-5	TRBV7-3	ASSLSYGQETQY
TRBJ2-6	TRBV4-1	ASSQDPGAGANVLT
TRBJ2-7	TRBV5-1	ASSLEGSGPSYEQY
TRBJ2-3	TRBV5-1	ASSSYLDTQY
TRBJ1-2	TRBV10-3	AISDLRVVDGYT
TRBJ2-7	TRBV3-1	ASSLHWTRTRDEQY
TRBJ2-1	TRBV4-1	ASSQRNTGTSLGNEQF
TRBJ1-5	TRBV24-1	ATSDGLGANQPQH
TRBJ1-4	TRBV5-1	ASSPGSGEKLF
TRBJ1-3	TRBV24-1	ATSDTGTAGNTIY
TRBJ1-6	TRBV3-1	ASRPPGQLNSPLH
TRBJ1-2	TRBV5-6	ASSLNIYGYT
TRBJ2-7	TRBV7-3	ASSLSDGREQY
TRBJ1-1	TRBV5-1	ASSLTLPGQGNTEAF
TRBJ2-2	TRBV10-2	ASIIDRAGTGELF
TRBJ1-1	TRBV6-1	ASSERVQGGTEAF
TRBJ2-5	TRBV7-7	ASSLNQGARETQY
TRBJ2-3	TRBV5-1	ASSLVGGRADTQY
TRBJ2-1	TRBV29-1	SVQGRGPWEQF
TRBJ2-5	TRBV20-1	SAGRTGGLETQY
TRBJ1-5	TRBV10-3	AIISFLVWINQPQH
TRBJ2-7	TRBV7-2	ASSPQDRGLEQY
TRBJ1-5	TRBV21-1	ASSTGIHRDSNQPQH
TRBJ2-7	TRBV30	AWSLTGDRVRGEQY
TRBJ2-7	TRBV6-5	ASKRTSGSYEQY
TRBJ2-3	TRBV20-1	SARGSPGTDTQY
TRBJ1-5	TRBV29-1	SVGRAGNQPQH
TRBJ2-7	TRBV24-1	ATSDFGNEQY
TRBJ1-2	TRBV5-1	ASSRTEGDYT